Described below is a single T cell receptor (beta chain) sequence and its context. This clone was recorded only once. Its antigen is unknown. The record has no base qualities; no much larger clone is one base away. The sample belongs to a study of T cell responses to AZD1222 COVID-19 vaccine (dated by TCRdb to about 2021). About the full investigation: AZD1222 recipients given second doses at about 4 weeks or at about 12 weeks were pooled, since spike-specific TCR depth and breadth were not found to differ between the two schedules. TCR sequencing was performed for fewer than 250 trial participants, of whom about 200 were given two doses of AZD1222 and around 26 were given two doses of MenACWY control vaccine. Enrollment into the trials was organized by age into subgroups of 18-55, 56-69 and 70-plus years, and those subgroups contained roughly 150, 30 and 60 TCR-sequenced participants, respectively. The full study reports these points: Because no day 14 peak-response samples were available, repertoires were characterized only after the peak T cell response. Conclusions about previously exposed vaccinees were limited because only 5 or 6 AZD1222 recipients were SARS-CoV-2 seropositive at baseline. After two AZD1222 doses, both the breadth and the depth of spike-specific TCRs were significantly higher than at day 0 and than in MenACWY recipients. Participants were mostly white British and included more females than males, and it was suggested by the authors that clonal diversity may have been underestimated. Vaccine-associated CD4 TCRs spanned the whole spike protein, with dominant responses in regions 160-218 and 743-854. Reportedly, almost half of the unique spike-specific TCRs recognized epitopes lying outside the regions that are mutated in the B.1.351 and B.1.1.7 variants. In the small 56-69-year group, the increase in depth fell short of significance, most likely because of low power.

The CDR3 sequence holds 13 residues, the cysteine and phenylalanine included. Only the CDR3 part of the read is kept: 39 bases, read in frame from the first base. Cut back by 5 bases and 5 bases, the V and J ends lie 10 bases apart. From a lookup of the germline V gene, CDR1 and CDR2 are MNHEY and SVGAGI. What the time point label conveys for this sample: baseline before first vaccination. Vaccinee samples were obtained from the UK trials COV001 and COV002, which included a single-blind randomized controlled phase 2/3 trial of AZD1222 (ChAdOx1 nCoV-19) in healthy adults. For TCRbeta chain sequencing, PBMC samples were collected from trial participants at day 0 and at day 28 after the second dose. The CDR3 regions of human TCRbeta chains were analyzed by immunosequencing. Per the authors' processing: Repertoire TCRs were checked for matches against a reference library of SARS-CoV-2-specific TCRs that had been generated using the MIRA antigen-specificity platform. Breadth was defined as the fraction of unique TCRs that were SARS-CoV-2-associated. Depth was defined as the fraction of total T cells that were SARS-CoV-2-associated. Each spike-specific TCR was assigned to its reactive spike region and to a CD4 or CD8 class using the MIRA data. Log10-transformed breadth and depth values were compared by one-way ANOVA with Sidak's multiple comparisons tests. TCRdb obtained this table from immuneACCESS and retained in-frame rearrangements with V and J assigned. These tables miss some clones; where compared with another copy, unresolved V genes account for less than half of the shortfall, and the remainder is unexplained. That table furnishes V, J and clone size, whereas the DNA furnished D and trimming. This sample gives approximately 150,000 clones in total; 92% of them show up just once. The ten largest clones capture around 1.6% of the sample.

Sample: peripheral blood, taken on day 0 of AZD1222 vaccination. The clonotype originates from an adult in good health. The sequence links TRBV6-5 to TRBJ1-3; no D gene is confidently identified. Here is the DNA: TGTGCCAGCAGTAGACTAGATCGAAACACCATATATTTT. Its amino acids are CASSRLDRNTIYF.